Listed here are 12 T cell receptor beta chains from one sample, sequenced in a study of blood T cell repertoires in COVID-19. Clones were read by immunoSEQ multiplex PCR, and TCRdb kept only the in-frame ones, dropping some. In the table there are some 100,000 clones, about 88% of which are singletons. The sequencing input was peripheral blood. These receptor sequences come from a woman older than 75 with active COVID-19.

This chain joins TRBV9 and TRBJ1-1; a weak D match, TRBD1 (6 bases). CDR1 is SGDLS and CDR2 is YYNGEE in the germline V gene. The CDR3 runs 14 residues. The V gene lost 0 bases and the J gene lost 4 bases, with 10 bases spanning the gap. Written as DNA, the CDR3 is TGTGCCAGCAGCGTAGGCAGGGGCCGCACTGAAGCTTTCTTT. Its translation is CASSVGRGRTEAFF.

This clone was observed once. The chain carries TRBV5-1 and TRBJ2-7; 8 bases agree with TRBD1. This CDR3 comprises 16 residues. Germline lookup yields CDR1 SGHRS and CDR2 YFSETQ. V trimming: 4 bases; J trimming: 6 bases; junction bases outside the gene matches: 15. The CDR3 spells CASSLPSGQVYGEQYF. DNA of the CDR3: TGCGCCAGCAGCCTACCCTCGGGACAGGTTTATGGCGAGCAGTACTTC.

The CDR3 here is CASSQEVIANYGYTF. The CDR3 coding sequence is TGCGCCAGCAGCCAAGAGGTGATAGCTAACTATGGCTACACCTTC. The chain carries TRBV4-3 and TRBJ1-2, with D hard to call. The CDR3 totals 15 residues. Between the trimmed V and J ends, which lost 0 bases and 0 bases, there was a span of 8 bases. The V gene's germline CDR1 is LGHNA and CDR2 YSLEER.

The rearrangement joins TRBV23-1 to TRBJ1-2; D is unclear. TRBV23-1 is assigned to the ORF class and has an uncertain function. The CDR3 runs 17 residues. Trimming removed 0 bases at V and 3 bases at J, with 17 bases between. The CDR3, as DNA: TGCGCCAGCAGTCAATCGGCCCGACCGGGTCGGTACTATGGCTACACCTTC. This encodes CASSQSARPGRYYGYTF.

This chain joins TRBV6-5 and TRBJ1-6; D uncertain. This CDR3 region has 12 residues. CDR1 is MNHEY, CDR2 SVGAGI, per germline. Trimming removed 9 bases from V and 7 bases from J, with 10 bases in between. CDR3 bases: TGTGCCAGTACCTCAGGAAATTCACCCCTCCACTTT. Its translation: CASTSGNSPLHF.

The chain uses TRBV5-5 and TRBJ2-7, with D possibly being TRBD1 (6 bases). Trimming shortened V by 2 bases and J by 6 bases, and 15 bases separated the two germline ends. CDR3 size: 14 residues. Germline CDR1 and CDR2: SGHKS and YYEKEE (reference sequence). DNA of the CDR3: TGTGCCAGCAGCTTAGACTTGGGGGCGGGCGAGCAGTACTTC. It specifies CASSLDLGAGEQYF.

The rearrangement uses TRBV3-1 (or the pseudogene TRBV3-2) and TRBJ2-3, with a possible D match to TRBD2 (8 bases). The V gene's germline CDR1 is LGHDT and CDR2 YNNKEL (reference sequence). V was trimmed by 4 bases and J by 2 bases, leaving 16 bases between them. The CDR3 contains 16 residues. CDR3: CASSPQGREATDTQYF. In DNA form, the CDR3 reads TGTGCCAGCAGCCCACAGGGGCGGGAGGCCACAGATACGCAGTATTTT.

The rearrangement links TRBV21-1 to TRBJ2-7; TRBD1 is the table's D call, not checked against the DNA. TRBV21-1 is a pseudogene segment. This CDR3 is built from 16 residues. The CDR3 loop reads CASSKGRTGGSYEQYF. As DNA, the CDR3 is TGTGCCAGCAGCAAAGGCCGGACAGGGGGCTCCTACGAGCAGTACTTC.

This rearrangement joins TRBV9 to TRBJ2-3; D gene unclear. The CDR3 runs 14 residues. V was cut by 4 bases and J by 0 bases, with 9 bases left in between. The germline V gene has CDR1 SGDLS and CDR2 YYNGEE. The CDR3 reads CASSISLSTDTQYF. CDR3 nucleotide sequence: TGTGCCAGCAGCATCTCCTTGAGCACAGATACGCAGTATTTT. Using reference TRBV9 and TRBJ2-3 for the parts outside the CDR3, the full variable domain is DSGVTQTPKHLITATGQRVTLRCSPRSGDLSVYWYQQSLDQGLQFLIQYYNGEERAKGNILERFSAQQFPDLHSELNLSSLELGDSALYFCASSISLSTDTQYFGPGTRLTVL.

This chain connects TRBV29-1 to TRBJ2-1, with 11 bases lining up with TRBD2. CDR3 size: 14 residues. Germline V gene data show CDR1 as SQVTM and CDR2 as ANQGSEA. V was pared by 7 bases and J by 7 bases, with 9 bases of the junction left unmatched. CDR3 nucleotide sequence: TGCAGCGCTGTGGGGGCTAGCGGGAGGAATGAGCAGTTCTTC. It encodes CSAVGASGRNEQFF.

The chain employs TRBV4-2 and TRBJ1-6; D not resolved. V was shortened by 0 bases and J by 6 bases, with 9 bases between the two germline ends. Germline assignment: CDR1 LGHNA and CDR2 YNFKEQ. CDR3 size: 15 residues. CDR3 coding DNA: TGTGCCAGCAGCCAAGAGTTATACGGTAATTCACCCCTCCACTTT. Protein product: CASSQELYGNSPLHF.

The V gene is TRBV3-1 (or the pseudogene TRBV3-2), the J gene TRBJ2-3, with TRBD2 matching over 13 bases. After removal of 3 bases from V and 6 bases from J, the junction contained 6 bases not matched to a gene. Germline loops: CDR1 LGHDT, CDR2 YNNKEL (reference sequence). The CDR3 runs to 16 residues. The CDR3 sequence: CASSHLGLAGPDTQYF. CDR3 DNA sequence: TGTGCCAGCAGCCATCTGGGACTAGCGGGACCGGATACGCAGTATTTT.